A selection of T cell receptor beta chains follows, all from one sample in a study of blood T cells in healthy people across ages. TCRdb passed the 5' RACE reads through MiXCR, listing each CDR3 protein once. This sample has more than 650,000 distinct CDR3 sequences, with 20% to 30% found just once. The same specimen was also included in a second study, on T cells of mothers and their children.

The sample comprised blood. These receptors were taken from a boy between 5 and 17 years old in good health. CDR3s include the opening cysteine and the closing phenylalanine or tryptophan. A D gene is named only where the DNA matches it firmly. The size of a clone is reported for some rows only, either as once, few or many, or as a class for expanded clones.

cdr3_nt: TGTGCCAGCAGTTACTCGAGTGGCCGGAATACGCAGTATTTT
cdr3_aa: CASSYSSGRNTQYF
d_call: NA
j_call: TRBJ2-3
clone_size: few
cdr3_length: 14
v_call: TRBV6-5

cdr3_nt: TGTGCCACCAGCAGTGTTAGGGACAGCACCTACGAGCAGTACTTC
cdr3_aa: CATSSVRDSTYEQYF
d_call: TRBD1
j_call: TRBJ2-7
clone_size: NA
cdr3_length: 15
v_call: TRBV15

cdr3_nt: TGTGCCAGCAGCCAAGACGGGGCGGGAACTTACGAGCAGTACTTC
cdr3_aa: CASSQDGAGTYEQYF
d_call: NA
j_call: TRBJ2-7
clone_size: few
cdr3_length: 15
v_call: TRBV3-1

cdr3_nt: TGTGCCAGCAGTCCCCTGGGTCTAGGCAAAAACATTCAGTACTTC
cdr3_aa: CASSPLGLGKNIQYF
d_call: NA
j_call: TRBJ2-4
clone_size: NA
cdr3_length: 15
v_call: TRBV6-6

cdr3_nt: TGTGCCAGCAGCTTAGGTATAACCCGGGGTGAGCAGTTCTTC
cdr3_aa: CASSLGITRGEQFF
d_call: NA
j_call: TRBJ2-1
clone_size: NA
cdr3_length: 14
v_call: TRBV11-3

cdr3_nt: TGTGCCAGCAGCTTAATACAGCTTAAGGCCAAAAACATTCAGTACTTC
cdr3_aa: CASSLIQLKAKNIQYF
d_call: NA
j_call: TRBJ2-4
clone_size: NA
cdr3_length: 16
v_call: TRBV7-2

cdr3_nt: TGTGCCAGCACCTCATACTACTCCGACAATGAGCAGTTCTTC
cdr3_aa: CASTSYYSDNEQFF
d_call: NA
j_call: TRBJ2-1
clone_size: few
cdr3_length: 14
v_call: TRBV6-5

cdr3_nt: TGTGCCAGCAGCCTACGGACAGGGGTAAATGAAAAACTGTTTTTT
cdr3_aa: CASSLRTGVNEKLFF
d_call: TRBD1
j_call: TRBJ1-4
clone_size: few
cdr3_length: 15
v_call: TRBV7-9

cdr3_nt: TGCAGTGCCAGCCTCCAGGGCCCTAACACTGAAGCTTTCTTT
cdr3_aa: CSASLQGPNTEAFF
d_call: NA
j_call: TRBJ1-1
clone_size: NA
cdr3_length: 14
v_call: TRBV20-1

cdr3_nt: TGTGCCAGCAGCTTAGGAACTAGCCCTAACGGGCAGTTCTTC
cdr3_aa: CASSLGTSPNGQFF
d_call: NA
j_call: TRBJ2-1
clone_size: NA
cdr3_length: 14
v_call: TRBV7-9

cdr3_nt: TGTGCCACCAGCAGACAAGAGGGGGGCCCAAAGGGGACCCAGTACTTC
cdr3_aa: CATSRQEGGPKGTQYF
d_call: NA
j_call: TRBJ2-5
clone_size: few
cdr3_length: 16
v_call: TRBV15

cdr3_nt: TGCAGCGTCCTTGGGGTCAGGGGCATTGAAGAGACCCAGTACTTC
cdr3_aa: CSVLGVRGIEETQYF
d_call: NA
j_call: TRBJ2-5
clone_size: many
cdr3_length: 15
v_call: TRBV29-1

cdr3_nt: TGTGCCAGCAGCTCCGGGGCAGTCGGTGAAAAACTGTTTTTT
cdr3_aa: CASSSGAVGEKLFF
d_call: NA
j_call: TRBJ1-4
clone_size: few
cdr3_length: 14
v_call: TRBV5-5

cdr3_nt: TGCGCCAGCAGCCAAGACAGAACCTCCTATGGCTACCCCTTC
cdr3_aa: CASSQDRTSYGYPF
d_call: NA
j_call: TRBJ1-2
clone_size: once
cdr3_length: 14
v_call: TRBV4-1

cdr3_nt: TGTGCCAGCAGTTTCCAGGTATCTGGCTACACCTTC
cdr3_aa: CASSFQVSGYTF
d_call: NA
j_call: TRBJ1-2
clone_size: few
cdr3_length: 12
v_call: TRBV12-3/TRBV12-4

cdr3_nt: TGTGCCAGCAGTTTCGCAGGGGGGTATGGCTACACCTTC
cdr3_aa: CASSFAGGYGYTF
d_call: TRBD1
j_call: TRBJ1-2
clone_size: few
cdr3_length: 13
v_call: TRBV12-3/TRBV12-4

cdr3_nt: TGTGCCACCAGTGAGTTACCCAGTACGCCCCAGCATTTT
cdr3_aa: CATSELPSTPQHF
d_call: NA
j_call: TRBJ1-5
clone_size: NA
cdr3_length: 13
v_call: TRBV10-3

cdr3_nt: TGTGCCAGCAGCCCTTCACAGGGAGTCGAGACCCAGTACTTC
cdr3_aa: CASSPSQGVETQYF
d_call: NA
j_call: TRBJ2-5
clone_size: few
cdr3_length: 14
v_call: TRBV7-6

cdr3_nt: TGTGCCAGCAGTCCCAGGGGGACTAACAATGAGCAGTTCTTC
cdr3_aa: CASSPRGTNNEQFF
d_call: NA
j_call: TRBJ2-1
clone_size: NA
cdr3_length: 14
v_call: TRBV9

cdr3_nt: TGTGCCAACGCATGGACAGGGATGGGAGAGACCCAGTACTTC
cdr3_aa: CANAWTGMGETQYF
d_call: TRBD1
j_call: TRBJ2-5
clone_size: NA
cdr3_length: 14
v_call: TRBV3-1

cdr3_nt: TGTGCCAGCAGCCCCGGGGGGGGACGGGGATACAATGAGCAGTTCTTC
cdr3_aa: CASSPGGGRGYNEQFF
d_call: TRBD2
j_call: TRBJ2-1
clone_size: few
cdr3_length: 16
v_call: TRBV5-5

cdr3_nt: TGTGCCAGCGGCGGACTGGGAATAAACAATGAGCAGTTCTTC
cdr3_aa: CASGGLGINNEQFF
d_call: NA
j_call: TRBJ2-1
clone_size: few
cdr3_length: 14
v_call: TRBV6-1

cdr3_nt: TGTGCCAGCAGCGTAAGTCCCGTCAGGGCCGTCTCTGGAAACACCATATATTTT
cdr3_aa: CASSVSPVRAVSGNTIYF
d_call: NA
j_call: TRBJ1-3
clone_size: few
cdr3_length: 18
v_call: TRBV9

cdr3_nt: TGCAGCGTTACAGGACTGCTCTCTGGGGCCAACGTCCTGACTTTC
cdr3_aa: CSVTGLLSGANVLTF
d_call: NA
j_call: TRBJ2-6
clone_size: NA
cdr3_length: 15
v_call: TRBV29-1

cdr3_nt: TGTGCCAGTACAGGGGACCTCTCCTACGAGCAGTACTTC
cdr3_aa: CASTGDLSYEQYF
d_call: TRBD1
j_call: TRBJ2-7
clone_size: NA
cdr3_length: 13
v_call: TRBV6-5

cdr3_nt: TGTGCCAGCAGCTTAAGAGGGACTATCGGCTACGAGCAGTACTTC
cdr3_aa: CASSLRGTIGYEQYF
d_call: TRBD2
j_call: TRBJ2-7
clone_size: NA
cdr3_length: 15
v_call: TRBV13

cdr3_nt: TGCGCCAGCAGCCAAGTAACTAGCGGGGATTACAATGAGCAGTTCTTC
cdr3_aa: CASSQVTSGDYNEQFF
d_call: TRBD2
j_call: TRBJ2-1
clone_size: once
cdr3_length: 16
v_call: TRBV4-1

cdr3_nt: TGTGCCAGCAGCCCCACGGAGGGACTAGCAGACACCGGGGAGCTGTTTTTT
cdr3_aa: CASSPTEGLADTGELFF
d_call: TRBD2
j_call: TRBJ2-2
clone_size: few
cdr3_length: 17
v_call: TRBV3-1

cdr3_nt: TGCGCCAGCAGCCCAGGAGCCCTCAATGAAAAACTGTTTTTT
cdr3_aa: CASSPGALNEKLFF
d_call: NA
j_call: TRBJ1-4
clone_size: NA
cdr3_length: 14
v_call: TRBV5-1

cdr3_nt: TGCAGCGTGCCCGGACAGGGGGACACTGAAGCTTTCTTT
cdr3_aa: CSVPGQGDTEAFF
d_call: TRBD1
j_call: TRBJ1-1
clone_size: many
cdr3_length: 13
v_call: TRBV29-1

cdr3_nt: TGTGCCATCCAAGGTGATGCCTACAATGAGCAGTTCTTC
cdr3_aa: CAIQGDAYNEQFF
d_call: NA
j_call: TRBJ2-1
clone_size: NA
cdr3_length: 13
v_call: TRBV10-3

cdr3_nt: TGTGCCAGCAGTTCGGGGCCCCGAGAGCAGTTCTTC
cdr3_aa: CASSSGPREQFF
d_call: NA
j_call: TRBJ2-1
clone_size: few
cdr3_length: 12
v_call: TRBV12-3/TRBV12-4

cdr3_nt: TGTGCCAGCAGTTACAGGGGGCACGAGCAGTTCTTC
cdr3_aa: CASSYRGHEQFF
d_call: TRBD1
j_call: TRBJ2-1
clone_size: NA
cdr3_length: 12
v_call: TRBV6-6

cdr3_nt: TGCAGCGTTGGAGAGGAATACGAGCAGTACTTC
cdr3_aa: CSVGEEYEQYF
d_call: NA
j_call: TRBJ2-7
clone_size: NA
cdr3_length: 11
v_call: TRBV29-1

cdr3_nt: TGTGCCAGCAGCGGGAGGGGGACAGGGGGTATAATGGACTATGGCTACACCTTC
cdr3_aa: CASSGRGTGGIMDYGYTF
d_call: TRBD1
j_call: TRBJ1-2
clone_size: NA
cdr3_length: 18
v_call: TRBV28

cdr3_nt: TGTGCCACCAGCAGTCGGCGGGGGAACGGCTACACCTTC
cdr3_aa: CATSSRRGNGYTF
d_call: NA
j_call: TRBJ1-2
clone_size: few
cdr3_length: 13
v_call: TRBV15

cdr3_nt: TGTGCTAGTGGTAAGGAACAGGGGACTGAAGCTTTCTTT
cdr3_aa: CASGKEQGTEAFF
d_call: TRBD1
j_call: TRBJ1-1
clone_size: NA
cdr3_length: 13
v_call: TRBV12-5

cdr3_nt: TGTGCCAGCAGCCCACGGACTAGCGGGGGGGCGTGGGAGACCCAGTACTTC
cdr3_aa: CASSPRTSGGAWETQYF
d_call: TRBD2
j_call: TRBJ2-5
clone_size: NA
cdr3_length: 17
v_call: TRBV7-9

cdr3_nt: TGCAGTGCTAAGGACAGGGCCCGGCCCCCTTTTGGCTACACCTTC
cdr3_aa: CSAKDRARPPFGYTF
d_call: TRBD1
j_call: TRBJ1-2
clone_size: few
cdr3_length: 15
v_call: TRBV20-1

cdr3_nt: TGTGCCAGCACTATGGCCCCGAATCCCTACGAGCAGTACTTC
cdr3_aa: CASTMAPNPYEQYF
d_call: NA
j_call: TRBJ2-7
clone_size: few
cdr3_length: 14
v_call: TRBV12-3/TRBV12-4

cdr3_nt: TGTGCCAGCAGCCCGCGGGGAGACTTCTCTGGAAACACCATATATTTT
cdr3_aa: CASSPRGDFSGNTIYF
d_call: NA
j_call: TRBJ1-3
clone_size: few
cdr3_length: 16
v_call: TRBV7-9

cdr3_nt: TGTGCCAGCAGCCAAGGATTCGCAACTAATGAAAAACTGTTTTTT
cdr3_aa: CASSQGFATNEKLFF
d_call: NA
j_call: TRBJ1-4
clone_size: few
cdr3_length: 15
v_call: TRBV14

cdr3_nt: TGTGCCAGCAGAGGGGCGCAGGGGAACACTGAAGCTTTCTTT
cdr3_aa: CASRGAQGNTEAFF
d_call: NA
j_call: TRBJ1-1
clone_size: NA
cdr3_length: 14
v_call: TRBV2

cdr3_nt: TGTGCCAGCAGCCAAGTGCGGACTAGCGGTAACACGCAGTATTTT
cdr3_aa: CASSQVRTSGNTQYF
d_call: TRBD2
j_call: TRBJ2-3
clone_size: NA
cdr3_length: 15
v_call: TRBV3-1

cdr3_nt: TGTGCCAGCAGTTTTAGGACAGGCTATGGCTACACCTTC
cdr3_aa: CASSFRTGYGYTF
d_call: TRBD1
j_call: TRBJ1-2
clone_size: few
cdr3_length: 13
v_call: TRBV12-3/TRBV12-4